Presented here are 15 T cell receptor beta chains from one specimen sequenced in a study of T cell responses to AZD1222 COVID-19 vaccine. The assay was immunoSEQ multiplex PCR, and TCRdb's table has in-frame clones only and misses some. The table lists 130,000 to 150,000 clones, roughly 90% of them singletons. The sample consisted of peripheral blood, taken on day 0 of AZD1222 vaccination. Receptors were obtained from an adult in good health.

The V gene is TRBV19, the J gene TRBJ2-5, with no clear D. This CDR3 has 14 amino acids. In germline, CDR1 is LNHDA, CDR2 SQIVND (reference sequence). Trimming left V 2 bases short and J 4 bases short, with 11 bases between. Written as DNA, the CDR3 is TGTGCCAGTAGTATAAATAACAGAAGAGAGACCCAGTACTTC. Translated: CASSINNRRETQYF.

The chain is built from TRBV11-2 and TRBJ1-6; D gene unclear. Germline loops: CDR1 SGHAT, CDR2 FQNNGV. The ends were cut back, 6 bases at V and 15 bases at J, with 15 bases in the middle. This CDR3 is 12 amino acids long. The CDR3, as DNA: TGTGCCAGCAGTCCGTACGACCTTCACCTCCACTTT. It translates to CASSPYDLHLHF.

The chain carries TRBV28 and TRBJ2-7, with 12 bases matching TRBD1. The germline CDR1 and CDR2 sequences are MDHEN and SYDVKM. The CDR3 consists of 15 residues. The V gene end was trimmed by 10 bases and the J gene end by 5 bases; junction bases not matched to a gene: 12. Here the CDR3 reads CAIQSGTGGVNEQYF. The CDR3 nucleotides read TGTGCCATACAATCTGGGACAGGGGGCGTAAACGAGCAGTACTTC.

The rearrangement uses TRBV7-8 and TRBJ2-7, with 8 bases fitting TRBD1. The CDR3 is 15 residues long. V dropped 5 bases and J dropped 4; count of bases not matched to a gene: 10. Per the germline V gene, CDR1 is SGHVS and CDR2 is FQNEAQ. CDR3 protein: CASSRPAGGIYEQYF. The CDR3 bases are TGTGCCAGCAGCCGCCCCGCAGGGGGCATTTACGAGCAGTACTTC.

The gene calls are TRBV7-3 and TRBJ2-1, with TRBD2 matching over 7 bases. The V gene's germline CDR1 is SGHTA and CDR2 FQGTGA. V shed 1 base, J shed 2 bases, and the junction held 5 bases outside the gene matches. The CDR3 has 16 residues. CDR3 DNA sequence: TGTGCCAGCAGCTTAAATAGCGGGCCAGCCTACAATGAGCAGTTCTTC. This encodes CASSLNSGPAYNEQFF.

The chain joins TRBV2 to TRBJ1-6; 7 bases line up with TRBD1. The CDR3 extends over 19 amino acids. Germline CDR1 is SNHLY and CDR2 is FYNNEI. Trimming removed 6 bases from V and 4 bases from J; junction bases left unmatched: 18. The CDR3 DNA sequence: TGTGCCAGCAGCCCGACAGGGACTATGAAAAACCGTTATAATTCACCCCTCCACTTT. Its protein is CASSPTGTMKNRYNSPLHF.

DNA of the CDR3: TGTGCCAGCAGCTTAGCGGGGGAGACCCAGTACTTC. Translating it yields CASSLAGETQYF. The chain joins TRBV7-9 to TRBJ2-5; D gene ambiguous. This CDR3 region has 12 residues. Germline V gene lookup returns CDR1 SEHNR and CDR2 FQNEAQ (reference sequence). Deletions cut 0 bases from V and 5 bases from J, with 4 bases between.

The chain couples TRBV28 to TRBJ2-1; the D is unclear. Per germline, CDR1 MDHEN and CDR2 SYDVKM. This CDR3 region has 15 residues. With 7 bases removed from V and 7 bases from J, the gap between germline ends came to 20 bases. CDR3 nucleotides: TGTGCCAGCACCCCCGTGAGGAGATGGTCAAATGAGCAGTTCTTC. As protein: CASTPVRRWSNEQFF.

V usage is TRBV28 and J usage is TRBJ2-7; 7 bases are a match to TRBD1. The trim removed 4 bases at V and 1 base at J, leaving 10 bases unmatched. The CDR3 sequence is 16 residues long. Germline V CDR1 and CDR2: MDHEN, SYDVKM. The CDR3: CASSSEQGPWSYEQYF. The CDR3, as DNA: TGTGCCAGCAGTTCCGAACAGGGGCCATGGTCCTACGAGCAGTACTTC.

This rearrangement joins TRBV28 to TRBJ2-5, with 7 bases identical to TRBD2. The germline CDR1 and CDR2 sequences are MDHEN and SYDVKM. V lost 5 bases, J lost 7 bases, and 13 bases stayed unmatched. The length of the CDR3 is 15 residues. The CDR3 loop is CASSPSGKEGRTQYF. CDR3 DNA sequence: TGTGCCAGCAGTCCCAGCGGGAAGGAGGGACGGACCCAGTACTTC.

The chain combines TRBV21-1 with TRBJ2-1; TRBD2 is the table's D call, not checked against the DNA. TRBV21-1 is listed as a pseudogene. The CDR3 has 19 amino acids. The CDR3, as DNA: TGTGCCAGCAGCCGAGCGAGGAAGCGGGAGGGCCGCTCCTACAATGAGCAGTTCTTC. Translating it yields CASSRARKREGRSYNEQFF.

Sample share makes this clone large. The rearrangement links TRBV4-3 to TRBJ2-1; possible D gene TRBD2, 6 bases. In germline, CDR1 is LGHNA, CDR2 YSLEER. V dropped 0 bases and J dropped 3 bases, with 12 bases sitting between them. The CDR3 extends over 16 amino acids. The CDR3 loop reads CASSQDMTGVYNEQFF. CDR3 in DNA: TGCGCCAGCAGCCAAGATATGACGGGAGTCTACAATGAGCAGTTCTTC.

This chain uses TRBV11-2 with TRBJ2-5; TRBD2 aligns across 8 bases. CDR3 length: 14 residues. Germline trimming cut 6 bases from V and 2 bases from J; bases unmatched to any gene: 5. Per germline, CDR1 SGHAT and CDR2 FQNNGV. The DNA for the CDR3 is TGTGCCAGCAGTCCGACGGGGGGGCAAGAGACCCAGTACTTC. It is translated as CASSPTGGQETQYF.

V usage is TRBV5-1 and J usage is TRBJ2-2, with a weak D call TRBD2 (5 bases). The germline gives CDR1 SGHRS, CDR2 YFSETQ. V was shortened by 0 bases and J by 5 bases, with 8 bases between the two germline ends. The CDR3 consists of 14 residues. The CDR3 sequence: CASSLAGETGELFF. The CDR3 DNA follows: TGCGCCAGCAGCTTGGCTGGGGAGACCGGGGAGCTGTTTTTT.

J is TRBJ1-5 and V is TRBV5-8; 12 bases line up with TRBD1. The CDR3 has 16 residues. Trimming removed 4 bases from V and 4 bases from J; junction bases left unmatched: 6. CDR1 and CDR2 (germline): SGHTS, YDEGEE. CDR3 nucleotide sequence: TGTGCCAGCAGCCGGGGACAGGGGGCACGGAATCAGCCCCAGCATTTT. Translating gives CASSRGQGARNQPQHF.